One and the same sample provided the 30 T cell receptor beta chains below, sequenced in a study. Each CDR3 protein is one row after TCRdb ran MiXCR on the RT-PCR reads. The table has about 680,000 distinct CDR3 sequences, about 14% seen once; the top ten hold 3% to 4.5%. Sequencing used memory CD4+ T cells from blood. The receptors derive from a female donor in good health, serving as a healthy control.

The chain joins TRBV5-1 to TRBJ1-6; weak D call: TRBD1 (5 bases). The CDR3 sequence is 16 residues long. In germline, CDR1 is SGHRS, CDR2 YFSETQ. Trimming took 1 base from V and 5 from J, leaving 13 bases between them. The CDR3 region is CASSLYGALNNSPLHF. The CDR3 coding sequence is TGCGCCAGCAGCTTGTACGGGGCCCTAAATAATTCACCCCTCCACTTT.

This chain uses TRBV5-4 with TRBJ2-1; 11 bases map to TRBD2. J was trimmed by 12 bases and V by 3 bases; bases with no gene match: 17. CDR3 length: 17 amino acids. Germline CDR1 is SGHNT and CDR2 is YYREEE (reference sequence). The CDR3 spells CASSWRVAGGNPGGQFF. In DNA, the CDR3 is TGTGCCAGCAGCTGGAGGGTAGCGGGGGGGAACCCTGGTGGGCAGTTCTTC.

This clonotype has a handful of counts. The chain joins TRBV20-1 to TRBJ1-1; D is uncertain. Germline CDR1 DFQATT, CDR2 SNEGSKA (reference sequence). This CDR3 has 14 amino acids. The V and J ends lost 5 bases and 4 bases respectively, with 17 bases between them. CDR3 sequence: CSAATLGGSTEAFF. CDR3 sequence (DNA): TGCAGTGCTGCGACTCTGGGAGGCAGCACTGAAGCTTTCTTT.

V and J are TRBV5-1 and TRBJ1-3; TRBD1 is a possible D gene (6 bases). The length of the CDR3 is 15 residues. Germline V lookup: CDR1 SGHRS, CDR2 YFSETQ. The V gene lost 4 bases and the J gene lost 0 bases, with 11 bases spanning the gap. The CDR3 here is CASSPSGVSGNTIYF. As DNA, the CDR3 is TGCGCCAGCAGCCCGTCAGGGGTCTCTGGAAACACCATATATTTT.

The rearrangement joins TRBV7-6 to TRBJ2-1, with 12 bases that match TRBD2. The CDR3 loop spans 15 amino acids. Germline V CDR1 and CDR2: SGHVS, FNYEAQ. After removal of 5 bases from V and 4 bases from J, the junction contained 3 bases not matched to a gene. The chain's CDR3 is CASSRLAGEYNEQFF. The DNA of the CDR3 is TGTGCCAGCAGCCGACTAGCGGGAGAGTACAATGAGCAGTTCTTC.

This clonotype turned up a few times. The rearrangement joins TRBV20-1 to TRBJ2-5; 14 positions agree with TRBD2. The length of the CDR3 is 18 residues. Germline CDR1 is DFQATT and CDR2 is SNEGSKA (reference sequence). V lost 1 base and J lost 7; bases outside the gene matches: 14. The CDR3 spells CSARARTSGGSSLGTQYF. In DNA, the CDR3 is TGCAGTGCTAGAGCCCGGACTAGCGGGGGGTCATCTTTGGGGACCCAGTACTTC.

In regard to this clonotype: This may come from a read error, since a much larger clone is one base off. This chain links TRBV7-2 with TRBJ2-3; maybe TRBD1 (6 bases). V was pared by 5 bases and J by 7 bases, with 13 bases between. Germline V gene sequence: CDR1 SGHTA, CDR2 FQGNSA. The CDR3 is made up of 13 amino acids. The CDR3 sequence is CASSINRANTQYF. The CDR3 DNA reads TGTGCCAGCAGCATCAACAGGGCAAATACGCAGTATTTT.

This clonotype was recorded a few times. V and J are TRBV20-1 and TRBJ2-3; no clear D. This CDR3 is 13 amino acids long. With 5 bases removed from V and 6 bases from J, the gap between germline ends came to 15 bases. The germline CDR1 and CDR2 sequences are DFQATT and SNEGSKA (reference sequence). DNA for the CDR3: TGCAGTGCTCCCATACCTTCCGACGATACGCAGTATTTT. It translates to CSAPIPSDDTQYF.

The sample holds many counts of this clonotype. This chain joins TRBV24-1 and TRBJ2-7; the D gene is possibly TRBD1 (5 bases). The germline V and J ends were trimmed by 0 bases and 6 bases, with 17 bases remaining between them. This CDR3 is built from 16 residues. Germline CDR1 and CDR2: KGHDR and SFDVKD. The CDR3 spells CATSDLQSDGRAEQYF. CDR3 DNA sequence: TGTGCCACCAGTGATTTGCAATCTGACGGCAGGGCCGAGCAGTACTTC.

This clonotype was counted ten times or more. J is TRBJ2-7 and V is TRBV10-3; D gene unclear. The V gene lost 3 bases and the J gene lost 0 bases, with 6 bases spanning the gap. Looked up from germline, CDR1 is ENHRY and CDR2 is SYGVKD. The CDR3 runs 13 residues. The CDR3 nucleotides are TGTGCCATCAGTGACAGAAGCTCCTACGAGCAGTACTTC. It yields the protein CAISDRSSYEQYF.

This clonotype occurred a few times. This rearrangement joins TRBV6-6 to TRBJ1-3; TRBD1 might be the D (6 bases). The length of the CDR3 is 13 residues. CDR1 is MNHNY, CDR2 SVGAGI, per germline (reference sequence). The ends were cut back, 7 bases at V and 5 bases at J, with 12 bases in the middle. The CDR3 protein is CASNPGTRNTIYF. The DNA of the CDR3 is TGTGCCAGCAATCCAGGGACAAGAAACACCATATATTTT.

The rearrangement uses TRBV20-1 and TRBJ2-1; 9 nucleotides line up with TRBD1. The CDR3 totals 14 residues. Germline trimming cut 0 bases from V and 11 bases from J; bases unmatched to any gene: 8. Germline V gene data show CDR1 as DFQATT and CDR2 as SNEGSKA (reference sequence). The CDR3 DNA is TGCAGTGCTAGAGACGGGACAGGGAGCGATAAGCAGTTCTTC. Translated, it gives CSARDGTGSDKQFF.

The chain carries TRBV7-2 and TRBJ2-7; D gene unclear. V was cut by 5 bases and J by 2 bases, with 16 bases left in between. Germline lookup yields CDR1 SGHTA and CDR2 FQGNSA. This CDR3 has 15 residues. The CDR3 loop reads CASSLGLGFAYEQYF. The CDR3 DNA sequence: TGTGCCAGCAGCCTAGGGTTAGGCTTCGCCTACGAGCAGTACTTC.

The chain has TRBV5-1 and TRBJ1-4; D might be TRBD1 (5 bases). CDR1 is SGHRS and CDR2 is YFSETQ in the germline V gene. V was shortened by 0 bases and J by 5 bases, with 14 bases between the two germline ends. The CDR3 is 16 residues long. The CDR3 loop reads CASSLVEGTRNEKLFF. The CDR3, as DNA: TGCGCCAGCAGCTTGGTTGAGGGGACCCGAAATGAAAAACTGTTTTTT. Full variable domain (rest looked up from reference TRBV5-1 and TRBJ1-4): KAGVTQTPRYLIKTRGQQVTLSCSPISGHRSVSWYQQTPGQGLQFLFEYFSETQRNKGNFPGRFSGRQFSNSRSEMNVSTLELGDSALYLCASSLVEGTRNEKLFFGSGTQLSVL.

The V call is TRBV6-6, the J call TRBJ2-6; 8 bases are shared with TRBD1. This CDR3 is 17 amino acids long. V shed 2 bases, J shed 2 bases, and the junction held 5 bases outside the gene matches. CDR1 is MNHNY, CDR2 SVGAGI, per germline (reference sequence). The CDR3 sequence: CASSYSRGQAGANVLTF. DNA for the CDR3: TGTGCCAGCAGTTACAGCAGGGGGCAGGCTGGGGCCAACGTCCTGACTTTC.

This clonotype was picked up a small number of times. The genes are TRBV4-3 and TRBJ1-1; TRBD1 is a possible D gene (5 bases). Germline V lookup: CDR1 LGHNA, CDR2 YSLEER. The V end was cut by 3 bases, the J end by 4 bases, with 18 bases between. This CDR3 is 16 amino acids long. CDR3 in DNA: TGCGCCAGCAGCCAGGACACTACAACGGGTTTCACTGAAGCTTTCTTT. Protein product: CASSQDTTTGFTEAFF.

The V gene is TRBV20-1, the J gene TRBJ2-3; 8 nucleotides line up with TRBD2. The CDR3 loop spans 13 amino acids. V was clipped by 7 bases and J by 4 bases; unmatched bases: 7. Germline CDR1 is DFQATT and CDR2 is SNEGSKA (reference sequence). The DNA for the CDR3 is TGCAGTGTGGGCGGGAGGCAGGCAGATACGCAGTATTTT. It codes for CSVGGRQADTQYF.

Points on this clonotype: The junction departs from the called germline gene at one end, perhaps through a read error. The chain carries TRBV27 and TRBJ1-2; D uncertain. CDR1 is MNHEY, CDR2 SMNVEV, per germline (reference sequence). This CDR3 has 8 residues. The CDR3 region has the DNA TGTGCCAGCAGTTTACCCCTATTC. Translated, it gives CASSLPLF.

At least ten counts were recorded for this clonotype. This chain uses TRBV5-6 with TRBJ2-2; either TRBD1 or TRBD2 may fit D (5 bases each). The V and J ends lost 5 bases and 2 bases respectively, with 13 bases between them. Germline V lookup: CDR1 SGHDT, CDR2 YYEEEE. This CDR3 comprises 15 residues. The CDR3 loop reads CASRVRGTNTGELFF. DNA for the CDR3: TGTGCCAGCAGGGTGAGAGGGACCAACACCGGGGAGCTGTTTTTT. Together with reference TRBV5-6 and TRBJ2-2, the CDR3 gives the full variable domain: DAGVTQSPTHLIKTRGQQVTLRCSPKSGHDTVSWYQQALGQGPQFIFQYYEEEERQRGNFPDRFSGHQFPNYSSELNVNALLLGDSALYLCASRVRGTNTGELFFGEGSRLTVL.

This clonotype was observed a few times. The chain uses TRBV7-2 and TRBJ2-7; D may correspond to TRBD1 or TRBD2 (6 bases each). Trimming cost V 5 bases and J 4 bases, with 21 bases left between them. Germline V gene data show CDR1 as SGHTA and CDR2 as FQGNSA. This CDR3 has 16 residues. For the CDR3, the DNA is TGTGCCAGCAGCAAAATGGGGGGACAAGGGCTTTACGAGCAGTACTTC. The encoded protein is CASSKMGGQGLYEQYF.

This clonotype was counted between two and nine times. This rearrangement joins TRBV20-1 to TRBJ2-1; D unresolved. Trimming took off 0 bases at V and 4 bases at J, with 7 bases between the two ends. CDR1 is DFQATT, CDR2 SNEGSKA, per germline (reference sequence). The CDR3 spans 13 residues. In DNA form, the CDR3 reads TGCAGTGCTAGAGATAAGAAGTACAATGAGCAGTTCTTC. Encoded protein: CSARDKKYNEQFF.

This clonotype was counted between two and nine times. This chain links TRBV7-3 with TRBJ2-3; 12 bases are a match to TRBD2. There are 15 residues in the CDR3. Germline CDR1 SGHTA, CDR2 FQGTGA. V lost 8 bases and J lost 2; bases outside the gene matches: 5. CDR3 sequence: CASGGLAGHTDTQYF. The CDR3 DNA follows: TGTGCCAGCGGCGGACTAGCGGGGCACACAGATACGCAGTATTTT.

This clonotype was seen a handful of times. The chain joins TRBV6-4 to TRBJ1-6, with a weak D call TRBD1 (6 bases). V gave up 3 bases and J gave up 0 bases, with 6 bases separating them. There are 15 residues in the CDR3. From germline, CDR1 is MRHNA and CDR2 SNTAGT. Here the CDR3 reads CASSEQGSYNSPLHF. CDR3 bases: TGTGCCAGCAGTGAACAGGGCTCCTATAATTCACCCCTCCACTTT.

The CDR3, as DNA: TGTGCCAGCAGCCAAGAACAGACAGAGCAGTACTTC. Translating gives CASSQEQTEQYF. This sequence joins TRBV14 and TRBJ2-7; D gene unclear. V gave up 0 bases and J gave up 7 bases, with 7 bases separating them. The germline gives CDR1 SGHDN, CDR2 FVKESK. The CDR3 extends over 12 amino acids.

This clonotype was seen repeatedly, ten times or more. This rearrangement joins TRBV20-1 to TRBJ2-7, with D tentatively TRBD1 or TRBD2 (5 bases each). This CDR3 is 14 amino acids long. With 1 base removed from V and 0 bases from J, the gap between germline ends came to 10 bases. Germline loops: CDR1 DFQATT, CDR2 SNEGSKA (reference sequence). The CDR3 nucleotides are TGCAGTGCTAGAGTACCAGGGAGCTCCTACGAGCAGTACTTC. It translates to CSARVPGSSYEQYF.

This clonotype was seen repeatedly, ten times or more. This sequence joins TRBV12-3 or TRBV12-4 and TRBJ2-1, with a possible D match to TRBD1 (5 bases). V was pared by 2 bases and J by 6 bases, with 14 bases between. The CDR3 is made up of 15 amino acids. This CDR3 reads CASSLMIGVGNEQFF. CDR3 DNA: TGTGCCAGCAGTTTAATGATAGGGGTTGGCAATGAGCAGTTCTTC.

This clonotype has only a few counts. CDR3 region: CASSRDSGTRGEQFF. DNA for the CDR3: TGTGCCAGCAGTAGGGATAGCGGCACCCGAGGGGAGCAGTTCTTC. This chain links TRBV2 with TRBJ2-1, with D possibly being TRBD2 (6 bases). This CDR3 is built from 15 residues. Germline CDR1 is SNHLY and CDR2 is FYNNEI. The V end was cut by 5 bases, the J end by 10 bases, with 21 bases between.

The table lists this clonotype with many counts. The V call is TRBV28, the J call TRBJ2-5, with D tentatively TRBD2 (5 bases). This CDR3 comprises 15 residues. Germline-derived CDR1 and CDR2 are MDHEN and SYDVKM. V lost 6 bases and J lost 6, with 20 bases in between. Here the CDR3 DNA reads TGTGCCAGCAGCGGGGTGGCTCCAAATCGACAGACCCAGTACTTC. Translation gives CASSGVAPNRQTQYF.

This clonotype was counted only a few times. The V and J genes are TRBV18 and TRBJ1-4; 7 bases line up with TRBD1. Germline loops: CDR1 KGHSH, CDR2 LQKENI. This CDR3 spans 14 amino acids. V lost 5 bases to trimming and J lost 4 bases; unmatched junction nucleotides: 4. This chain's CDR3 is CASSLNRGNEKLFF. The CDR3 DNA sequence: TGTGCCAGCTCATTAAACAGGGGTAATGAAAAACTGTTTTTT.

J is TRBJ2-7 and V is TRBV27; 7 nucleotides match TRBD2. V dropped 5 bases and J dropped 3; count of bases not matched to a gene: 19. The germline V gene encodes CDR1 MNHEY and CDR2 SMNVEV (reference sequence). There are 18 residues in the CDR3. The CDR3 coding sequence is TGTGCCAGCAGTGCTAGAGATCTAGCGGCCCCGGACCTCTACGAGCAGTACTTC. Protein sequence: CASSARDLAAPDLYEQYF.